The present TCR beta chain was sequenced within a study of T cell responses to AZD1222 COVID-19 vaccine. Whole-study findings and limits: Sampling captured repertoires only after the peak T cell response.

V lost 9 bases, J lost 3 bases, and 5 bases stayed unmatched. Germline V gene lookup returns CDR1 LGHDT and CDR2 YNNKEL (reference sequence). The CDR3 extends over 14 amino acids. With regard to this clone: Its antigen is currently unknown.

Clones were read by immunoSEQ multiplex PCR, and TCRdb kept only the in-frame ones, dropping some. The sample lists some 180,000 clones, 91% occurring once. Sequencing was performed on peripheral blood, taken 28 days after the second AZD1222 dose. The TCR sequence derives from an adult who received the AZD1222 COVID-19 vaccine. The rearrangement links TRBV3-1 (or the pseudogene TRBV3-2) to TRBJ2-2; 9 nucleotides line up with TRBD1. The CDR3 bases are TGTGCCAGTCGGGACAGGGCTTACACCGGGGAGCTGTTTTTT. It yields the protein CASRDRAYTGELFF.